This entry features one T cell receptor (beta chain) sequence. Repertoires were generated with immunoSEQ multiplex PCR, while TCRdb's copy carries only in-frame clones and drops some. The repertoire holds under 20,000 clones, with 70% to 90% as singletons. The data derive from a study of control samples from healthy donors and cancer patients. This CDR3 comprises 14 residues. Deletions cut 0 bases from V and 6 bases from J, with 10 bases between. Germline CDR1 SGHDT, CDR2 YYEEEE. The chain is built from TRBV5-6 and TRBJ2-4, with a weak D call TRBD1 (5 bases). The sequenced sample was PBMCs. The receptor comes from an older woman with colorectal cancer. The DNA of the CDR3 is TGTGCCAGCAGCTTGGAGCAGGGTAGAAACATTCAGTACTTC. Its protein is CASSLEQGRNIQYF. Filled out from reference TRBV5-6 and TRBJ2-4, the complete variable domain reads DAGVTQSPTHLIKTRGQQVTLRCSPKSGHDTVSWYQQALGQGPQFIFQYYEEEERQRGNFPDRFSGHQFPNYSSELNVNALLLGDSALYLCASSLEQGRNIQYFGAGTRLSVL.